This TCR beta chain was sequenced during a study of blood T cell repertoires in COVID-19. Study summary: Italy, Spain and the United States were the sources of the convalescent and acute COVID-19 samples. The analysed material was cDNA or gDNA that came from T cells, B-cell-depleted T cells, or PBMCs.

Produced via immunoSEQ multiplex PCR; TCRdb's table is partial and in-frame only. The table shows 90,000 to 130,000 clones, with more than 75% occurring only once. The clonotype comes from a man aged 65-85 years with acute or convalescent COVID-19. The specimen was peripheral blood.

The CDR3 DNA reads as TGTGCCAGCAGCGAAAACACAGGGGGCCGCGAGCAGTACTTC. Amino acids: CASSENTGGREQYF. The rearrangement links TRBV9 to TRBJ2-7, with TRBD1 matching over 9 bases. The germline V gene has CDR1 SGDLS and CDR2 YYNGEE. V was pared by 3 bases and J by 6 bases, with 7 bases of the junction left unmatched. This CDR3 contains 14 residues.